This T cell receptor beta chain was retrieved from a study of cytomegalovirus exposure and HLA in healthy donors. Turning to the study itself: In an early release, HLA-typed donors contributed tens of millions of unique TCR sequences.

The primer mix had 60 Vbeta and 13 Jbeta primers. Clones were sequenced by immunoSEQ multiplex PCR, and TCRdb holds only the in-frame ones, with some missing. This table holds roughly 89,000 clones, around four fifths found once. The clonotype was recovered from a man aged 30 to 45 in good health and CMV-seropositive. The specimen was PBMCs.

This chain's CDR3 is CAWSRTGPTEAFF. The CDR3, as DNA: TGTGCCTGGAGTCGGACAGGCCCCACTGAAGCTTTCTTT. The chain is built from TRBV30 and TRBJ1-1; 7 positions agree with TRBD1. Looked up from germline, CDR1 is GTSNPN and CDR2 is SVGIG (reference sequence). The CDR3 covers 13 residues. Trimming cost V 2 bases and J 4 bases; bases outside gene matches: 4.